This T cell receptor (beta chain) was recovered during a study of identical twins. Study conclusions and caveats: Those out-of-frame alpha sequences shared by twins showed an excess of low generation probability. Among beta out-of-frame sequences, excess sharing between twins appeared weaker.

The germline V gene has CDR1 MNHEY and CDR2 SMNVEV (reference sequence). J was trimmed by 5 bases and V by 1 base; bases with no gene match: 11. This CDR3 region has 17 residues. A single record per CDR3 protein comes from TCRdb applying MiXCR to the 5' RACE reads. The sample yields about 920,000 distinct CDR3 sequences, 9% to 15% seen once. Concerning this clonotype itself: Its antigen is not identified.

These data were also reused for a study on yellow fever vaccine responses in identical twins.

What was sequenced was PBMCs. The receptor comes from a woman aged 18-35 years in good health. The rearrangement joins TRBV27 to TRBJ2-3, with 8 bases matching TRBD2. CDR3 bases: TGTGCCAGCAGTTTATTCGTGACGGGAGGGCCGGGAGATACGCAGTATTTT. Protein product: CASSLFVTGGPGDTQYF.